This T cell receptor (beta chain) was retrieved from a study of identical twins (dated by TCRdb to the mid-2010s). About the full investigation: To test whether fetal clonotypes persist, the study used deep sequencing on TCR alpha and beta repertoires from monozygotic twins, unrelated adults of various ages, and cord blood. To rule out contamination, replicate twin experiments were performed at different times with different library preparation protocols. What the work shows at the level of the full study, not this receptor alone: Abundant cord blood beta clonotypes had fewer insertions, young adult naive repertoires showed a similar but weaker trend, and memory repertoires showed no such trend. In beta out-of-frame sequences, excess twin sharing was weaker, because having fewer shared sequences lowered the signal-to-noise ratio. Because the same donors could not be followed over many years, the conclusions depended on cross-sectional statistical analysis. Zero-insertion analyses could be partly confounded by invariant T cells such as MAIT and iNKT, although diverse VJ usage argued against such confounding for most clonotypes. Recombination models systematically underestimated out-of-frame TCR alpha sharing in monozygotic twins but agreed with sharing between unrelated individuals. Out-of-frame TCR alpha sequences shared between twins showed an excess of low generation-probability sequences compared with coincidental sharing between unrelated individuals.

To prepare the library, 5' RACE was applied. For sequencing, an Illumina HiSeq 2000 was employed. A universal primer binding site was introduced by template switching, and a unique molecular identifier was present in the final cDNA, enabling accurate counting of TCR cDNA molecules. First-strand cDNA for TCR alpha and beta chains was synthesized from specific primers in the conserved constant-segment region. To control for contamination, every cDNA library was double barcoded, receiving both a SMART-Mk sample barcode and Illumina barcodes. TruSeq adapter sequences along with Illumina sample barcodes were introduced in two successive PCR steps. TCR alpha and beta cDNA libraries were sequenced on the Illumina HiSeq platform with custom primers. The paper's processing steps were these. Unique molecular identifiers were extracted from raw reads with MiGEC, and CDR3 positions were determined with MiXCR. For each individual, recombination models were inferred using an EM algorithm with the repgenHMM and IGoR tools. The analysis of shared clonotypes was done with the tcR package in R, with sharing normalized by the product of cloneset sizes. To study raw recombination free of thymic and clonal selection effects, out-of-frame nonproductive sequences were analyzed. Clones were called with MiXCR by TCRdb after fastp trimmed the public reads at Q25, and only in-frame beta chains were retained. Rows are unified per CDR3 protein, each entry keeping the most common DNA and genes. TCRdb's processing, not the authors' own work, is the source of the V and J calls. A total of 280,000 or so distinct CDR3 sequences appear in this sample, 8% to 9% of them only once. Roughly 2.1% of the sample is in the top ten clones.

About this clonotype itself: Its antigen remains undetermined. No base quality values were provided; no much bigger clone lies one nucleotide off.

The junction shows trimming of 4 bases on V and 5 bases on J, plus 14 bases between the germline ends. According to the germline V gene, CDR1 reads SQVTM and CDR2 reads ANQGSEA. Its CDR3 holds 14 amino acids, cysteine through phenylalanine. Only the CDR3 portion is preserved as DNA: 42 bases, with reading frame beginning at the first base. Every donor was a healthy Caucasian. Three pairs of female monozygotic twins, all aged roughly 18 to 29 years, were included in the twin cohort. Miltenyi CD45RO+ enrichment and human naive T-cell isolation kits were used to isolate memory (CD45RO+) and naive T cells from PBMC. The same data also went into a second study, on yellow fever vaccine responses in identical twins. As that second study puts it: According to the authors, in identical twins the way T cells responded to vaccination appeared partly convergent and partly personalized. The study precisely tracked vaccine-responding T cell clones in identical twins.

The sample taken for sequencing was memory (CD45RO+) T cells sorted from blood. This specimen's cell subset or site label, per the study, means: CD45RO+ enriched T cells. The clonotype originates from a woman aged 18-30 years in good health. Here the chain combines TRBV29-1 and TRBJ2-2; no D gene call is confident. The CDR3 sequence is CSVGVRKETGELFF. The sequenced DNA: TGCAGCGTTGGGGTACGAAAGGAAACCGGGGAGCTGTTTTTT.